The T cell receptor (beta chain) described here comes from a study of shared clonotypes between healthy human individuals. General study findings and limits: How much donors shared clonotypes was expected to be affected by sequencing depth.

On this clone: Its antigen is not known. Other nucleotide sequences from this sample produce the same CDR3.

V dropped 5 bases and J dropped 0 bases, with 12 bases sitting between them. Germline V gene data show CDR1 as SGHNT and CDR2 as YYREEE (reference sequence). The CDR3 is made up of 14 amino acids. CD45RO negativity and positive selection for CCR7 defined naive CD8 cells, a population that excluded terminally differentiated effector memory CD45RA+ cells. Assay: immunoSEQ multiplex PCR; the TCRdb copy retains only in-frame clones and omits some. The sample contains more than 2 million clones, approximately 94% of which appear only once. This receptor was obtained from a man younger than 30 in good health. The sample taken for sequencing was naive CD8+ T cells sorted from blood. The rearrangement links TRBV5-4 to TRBJ2-7; D remains ambiguous. The CDR3 DNA is TGTGCCAGCAGTTTGCGAGGCAACTCCTACGAGCAGTACTTC. Translation: CASSLRGNSYEQYF.